The 15 T cell receptor beta chains given below trace back to one sample, sequenced in a study of cytomegalovirus exposure and HLA in healthy donors. Vbeta (60) and Jbeta (13) primers were used in the PCR. Assay: immunoSEQ multiplex PCR; the TCRdb copy retains only in-frame clones and omits some. The sample has about 200,000 clones, 70% to 80% seen once. Sequenced: PBMCs. The receptor source for this set is a male donor in good health and CMV-seropositive.

V usage is TRBV6-1 and J usage is TRBJ1-2, with 8 bases that match TRBD1. V trimming: 4 bases; J trimming: 6 bases; junction bases outside the gene matches: 10. The CDR3 extends over 15 amino acids. Germline V gene lookup returns CDR1 MNHNS and CDR2 SASEGT. The CDR3 is CASSARTGSYDGYTF. CDR3 bases: TGTGCCAGCAGTGCCAGGACAGGGTCGTACGATGGCTACACCTTC.

This clone was detected a few times. This chain joins TRBV5-6 and TRBJ1-1; D is possibly TRBD1 (5 bases). The V and J ends lost 4 bases and 0 bases respectively, with 10 bases between them. The CDR3 has 14 amino acids. CDR1 is SGHDT and CDR2 is YYEEEE in the germline V gene. The CDR3: CASSRRGMNTEAFF. The CDR3 nucleotides read TGTGCCAGCAGCCGGAGGGGTATGAACACTGAAGCTTTCTTT.

The chain uses TRBV2 and TRBJ2-1, with 9 positions matching TRBD2. The CDR3 loop spans 15 amino acids. Germline CDR1 SNHLY, CDR2 FYNNEI. Unmatched junction bases numbered 6, after V lost 5 bases and J lost 4 bases. Here the CDR3 reads CASSSGLAGYNEQFF. CDR3 nucleotide sequence: TGTGCCAGCAGTTCCGGTCTAGCGGGGTACAATGAGCAGTTCTTC.

The V call is TRBV2, the J call TRBJ2-3; 9 bases match TRBD2. CDR1 and CDR2 (germline): SNHLY, FYNNEI. Trimming took 2 bases from V and 7 from J; bases not matched to a gene: 7. The CDR3 sequence is 15 residues long. This chain's CDR3 is CASSESLAGSNTQYF. In DNA, the CDR3 is TGTGCCAGCAGTGAATCCCTAGCGGGATCGAATACGCAGTATTTT.

V gene TRBV7-7 combines with J gene TRBJ2-5, with D possibly matching TRBD2 (6 bases). Germline V gene data show CDR1 as SSHAT and CDR2 as FNYEAQ (reference sequence). Trimming shortened V by 2 bases and J by 2 bases, and 15 bases separated the two germline ends. The CDR3 has 16 residues. CDR3: CASSLNGGVPQETQYF. In DNA form, the CDR3 reads TGTGCCAGCAGCTTAAACGGGGGAGTACCTCAAGAGACCCAGTACTTC.

CDR3 DNA sequence: TGTGCCACCAGCAGAGGGGGCGGAAGCTCCTACAATGAGCAGTTCTTC. Residues: CATSRGGGSSYNEQFF. V is TRBV15 and J is TRBJ2-1, with a tentative D call TRBD1 (5 bases). The ends were cut back, 1 base at V and 0 bases at J, with 10 bases in the middle. The CDR3 extends over 16 amino acids. Germline loops: CDR1 LNHNV, CDR2 YYDKDF (reference sequence).

The chain links TRBV30 to TRBJ2-3; TRBD2 is a possible D gene (6 bases). This CDR3 region has 14 residues. The ends were cut back, 3 bases at V and 4 bases at J, with 14 bases in the middle. In germline, CDR1 is GTSNPN, CDR2 SVGIG (reference sequence). CDR3 in DNA: TGTGCCTGGAGCTCTGGCGGGGAACCAGATACGCAGTATTTT. Amino acid sequence: CAWSSGGEPDTQYF.

The rearrangement joins TRBV7-8 to TRBJ2-3; 7 bases agree with TRBD1. CDR3 size: 15 residues. Germline values: CDR1 SGHVS, CDR2 FQNEAQ. Trimming at V came to 8 bases and at J to 2 bases, leaving 10 bases not matched to a gene. The CDR3 here is CASLLGQTNTDTQYF. The CDR3, as DNA: TGTGCCAGCTTACTGGGACAGACAAACACAGATACGCAGTATTTT.

This chain uses TRBV29-1 with TRBJ1-2; 9 bases are shared with TRBD1. CDR1 and CDR2 from the germline V gene are SQVTM and ANQGSEA. V lost 7 bases, J lost 7 bases, and 10 bases stayed unmatched. The length of the CDR3 is 13 residues. Written as DNA, the CDR3 is TGCAGCGGGGGACAGGGCGGGAGCTTTGGCTACACCTTC. Its translation is CSGGQGGSFGYTF.

This clone was seen only once. This chain joins TRBV7-2 and TRBJ1-6; 10 nucleotides line up with TRBD1. The germline V gene has CDR1 SGHTA and CDR2 FQGNSA. The CDR3 length is 16 residues. V shed 5 bases and J 5 bases; nucleotides not matched to a gene: 6. The CDR3: CASSRRQGAHNSPLHF. In DNA form, the CDR3 reads TGTGCCAGCAGCCGAAGACAGGGGGCACATAATTCACCCCTCCACTTT.

This clone was recorded a few times. CDR3 protein: CASSPRLEATEAFF. The CDR3 bases are TGTGCCAGCTCACCACGGCTAGAAGCCACTGAAGCTTTCTTT. This chain joins TRBV18 and TRBJ1-1; D gene ambiguous. CDR3 size: 14 residues. The V gene's germline CDR1 is KGHSH and CDR2 LQKENI. V lost 1 base to trimming and J lost 4 bases, with 10 bases between them. Supplemented by reference TRBV18 and TRBJ1-1, the full variable domain reads NAGVMQNPRHLVRRRGQEARLRCSPMKGHSHVYWYRQLPEEGLKFMVYLQKENIIDESGMPKERFSAEFPKEGPSILRIQQVVRGDSAAYFCASSPRLEATEAFFGQGTRLTVV.

The chain uses TRBV4-1 and TRBJ2-5; 10 bases line up with TRBD2. Germline V gene data show CDR1 as MGHRA and CDR2 as YSYEKL. The ends lost 1 base at V and 3 bases at J; junction bases unmatched: 2. This CDR3 region has 15 residues. CDR3 nucleotides: TGCGCCAGCAGCCAAGTAGCGGGGGGAGAAGAGACCCAGTACTTC. Residues: CASSQVAGGEETQYF.

Worth noting for this clone: A read error may account for a junction end that differs from germline. The rearrangement links TRBV7-9 to TRBJ2-7, with 10 bases identical to TRBD1. Germline loops: CDR1 SEHNR, CDR2 FQNEAQ (reference sequence). CDR3 size: 16 residues. The CDR3 protein is CSSSLVTGGTSYEQYF. DNA for the CDR3: TGTTCCAGCAGCTTAGTGACAGGGGGCACCTCCTACGAGCAGTACTTC. The full variable domain, in which reference TRBV7-9 and TRBJ2-7 provide the parts outside the CDR3, is DTGVSQNPRHKITKRGQNVTFRCDPISEHNRLYWYRQTLGQGPEFLTYFQNEAQLEKSRLLSDRFSAERPKGSFSTLEIQRTEQGDSAMYLCSSSLVTGGTSYEQYFGPGTRLTVT.

The chain carries TRBV9 and TRBJ1-3; D is perhaps TRBD1 (5 bases). In germline, CDR1 is SGDLS, CDR2 YYNGEE. Trimming shortened V by 2 bases and J by 1 base, and 16 bases separated the two germline ends. The CDR3 has 17 residues. The CDR3 region is CASSVLPSTESGNTIYF. In DNA, the CDR3 is TGTGCCAGCAGCGTTCTTCCCTCGACAGAGTCTGGAAACACCATATATTTT.

J is TRBJ1-4 and V is TRBV28, with 7 bases aligning to TRBD1. V lost 7 bases and J lost 5; bases outside the gene matches: 7. Germline CDR1 is MDHEN and CDR2 is SYDVKM. The CDR3 runs 14 residues. This CDR3 is CASKGGQPNEKLFF. CDR3 DNA: TGTGCCAGCAAAGGGGGACAGCCAAATGAAAAACTGTTTTTT.